Listed below are T cell receptor beta chains from one sample, sequenced in a study of T cell repertoires in cytomegalovirus infection. TCRdb reanalysed the reads using MiXCR and keeps one entry per CDR3 protein. This sample has under 850,000 distinct CDR3 sequences, with approximately 33% found just once. Their recognized antigens are unknown. Sequencing used cultured PBMCs, obtained from culture after CMV antigen stimulation. The receptors stem from a human donor in good health (CMV status not recorded). Some clones in this sample may be carry-over from other donors' samples. The CDR3 runs from the conserved cysteine through the conserved F or W. The order of the fields is D gene, clone size, J gene, V gene, CDR3 DNA, CDR3 protein. D genes are given only for firm matches. Where a row states a size, it is once, few, many or the class of an expanded clone; other rows omit it.

TRBD2 | many | TRBJ2-3 | TRBV7-6 | TGTGCCAGCAGCCCCGCCAGCGGGAGGGCAGATACGCAGTATTTT | CASSPASGRADTQYF
. | few | TRBJ1-2 | TRBV5-6 | TGTGCCAGCAGCTTGGGCCAGTTCGCCAACTATGGCTACACCTTC | CASSLGQFANYGYTF
. | . | TRBJ2-7 | TRBV19 | TGTGCCAGTAGTATAGATGTAGCCTGGGGCGGGGAGCAGTACTTC | CASSIDVAWGGEQYF
. | . | TRBJ2-1 | TRBV10-3 | TGTGCCACGAAGGGGACCTCGGTGAATGAGCAGTTCTTC | CATKGTSVNEQFF
. | many | TRBJ1-2 | TRBV7-8 | TGTGCCAGCAGCTTAGAGGCCCCCCGAGCGGCTTATGGCTACACCTTC | CASSLEAPRAAYGYTF
. | . | TRBJ2-1 | TRBV7-2 | TGTGCCAGCAGCTTAGAGCACTACAATGAGCAGTTCTTC | CASSLEHYNEQFF
. | . | TRBJ1-6 | TRBV2 | TGTGCCAGCAGTGAAGCACCACTATACAGTGGAGCGTTTTCACCCCTCCACTTT | CASSEAPLYSGAFSPLHF
. | . | TRBJ1-3 | TRBV20-1 | TGCAGTGCGGGAATCAGGGGCGCTGGAAACACCATATATTTT | CSAGIRGAGNTIYF
TRBD2 | many | TRBJ2-2 | TRBV7-2 | TGTGCCAGCAGCGCCCGACCCGGGACTAGCGGGGTGGGGGAGCTGTTTTTT | CASSARPGTSGVGELFF
TRBD2 | once | TRBJ2-3 | TRBV27 | TGTGCCAGCAGTTTTGCGGGAGGGTGGGATACGCAGTATTTT | CASSFAGGWDTQYF
TRBD2 | . | TRBJ2-5 | TRBV29-1 | TGCAGCGTTGTCGCTAGCGGGTACCAAGAGACCCAGTACTTC | CSVVASGYQETQYF
. | few | TRBJ1-5 | TRBV23-1 | TGCGCCAGCAGTCTTCCTGAAATCCCATTCCTCTCTTATCAGCCCCAGCATTTT | CASSLPEIPFLSYQPQHF
TRBD2 | . | TRBJ2-3 | TRBV20-1 | TGCAGCGCTCAACCTAGCGGGGGGCCCTTCACGCAGATAGATACGCAGTATTTT | CSAQPSGGPFTQIDTQYF
TRBD2 | few | TRBJ2-3 | TRBV7-2 | TGTGCCAGCAGCTACTCAGCGGGGGGGGCGCCAGATACGCAGTATTTT | CASSYSAGGAPDTQYF
. | . | TRBJ1-1 | TRBV6-2/TRBV6-3 | TGTGCCAGCAGTTATCTTCGGAACACTGAAGCTTTCTTT | CASSYLRNTEAFF
TRBD2 | . | TRBJ2-7 | TRBV4-3 | TGCGCCAGCAGCCAAGAGATAGCGGGAGTCTACGAGCAGTACTTC | CASSQEIAGVYEQYF
. | . | TRBJ2-1 | TRBV19 | TGTGCCAGTAGTATAGACAGGGTGGCCTACAATGAGCAGTTCTTC | CASSIDRVAYNEQFF
TRBD2 | . | TRBJ2-5 | TRBV15 | TGTGCCACCAGCAGAAAACCGGGAGGGCAGAAAGAGACCCAGTACTTC | CATSRKPGGQKETQYF
TRBD2 | . | TRBJ2-1 | TRBV14 | TGTGCCAGCAGCCCGAGACTAGCGGAGATCAATGAGCAGTTCTTC | CASSPRLAEINEQFF
TRBD2 | few | TRBJ2-2 | TRBV28 | TGTGCCAGCAGTTTAGGTCCGGGGGGCACCGGGGAGCTGTTTTTT | CASSLGPGGTGELFF
. | many | TRBJ1-5 | TRBV7-8 | TGTGCCAGCAGCTCATCGGGATTGGGGTATAGCAATCAGCCCCAGCATTTT | CASSSSGLGYSNQPQHF
. | . | TRBJ1-2 | TRBV6-1 | TGTGCCAGCAGTCGGGGGAGTAAGGGCTACACCTTC | CASSRGSKGYTF
. | . | TRBJ2-5 | TRBV7-8 | TGTGCCAGCAGCCGACTAGTAGAGACCCAGTACTTC | CASSRLVETQYF
. | . | TRBJ1-2 | TRBV3-1 | TGTGCCAGCAGCCAAGTATTGGGGGGCTACACCTTC | CASSQVLGGYTF
. | . | TRBJ1-5 | TRBV2 | TGTGCCAGCAGAGGAGACAGCCCAACACTGAGTTACCCGAATCAGCCCCAGCATTTT | CASRGDSPTLSYPNQPQHF
. | . | TRBJ2-3 | TRBV12-3/TRBV12-4 | TGTGCCACGGGAACCCCCGCGGGGGCTAGCACAGATACGCAGTATTTT | CATGTPAGASTDTQYF
. | . | TRBJ2-2 | TRBV27 | TGTGCCTCAAAGGGACTCGGCCCCGCCGGGGAGCTGTTTTTT | CASKGLGPAGELFF
TRBD1 | . | TRBJ2-1 | TRBV19 | TGTGCCAGTAGTACCGAGGGGGCGAACAATGAGCAGTTCTTC | CASSTEGANNEQFF
. | . | TRBJ1-2 | TRBV20-1 | TGCAGTGCCCTGACAACCGTCTATGGCTACACCTTC | CSALTTVYGYTF
. | . | TRBJ2-1 | TRBV19 | TGTGCCAGTAGTCCACAGGCCCGTATTGAGCAGTTCTTC | CASSPQARIEQFF
. | few | TRBJ2-5 | TRBV20-1 | TGCAGTGCGAGACAGAATTACCAAGAGACCCAGTACTTC | CSARQNYQETQYF
TRBD2 | few | TRBJ2-7 | TRBV7-2 | TGTGCCAGCAGCACCATAGCGGGAGGAGGCTACGAGCAGTACTTC | CASSTIAGGGYEQYF
. | . | TRBJ2-4 | TRBV5-1 | TGCGCCAGCAGTTCCCCGACAGCAGAAAACATTCAGTACTTC | CASSSPTAENIQYF
. | . | TRBJ2-7 | TRBV7-2 | TGTGCCAGCAGCCTGGGACACCACTCCTACGAGCAGTACTTC | CASSLGHHSYEQYF
. | few | TRBJ2-7 | TRBV20-1 | TGCAGTGCTAGAGATCCGGACGGGATTAAAAACTACGAGCAGTACTTC | CSARDPDGIKNYEQYF
. | . | TRBJ2-4 | TRBV7-8 | TGTGCCAGCAGCTTGGGGGGACAGTTAAAAAACATTCAGTACTTC | CASSLGGQLKNIQYF
TRBD1 | few | TRBJ1-5 | TRBV20-1 | TGCAGTGCCAACCGGGACAGGGGGGATCAGCCCCAGCATTTT | CSANRDRGDQPQHF
TRBD1 | . | TRBJ1-1 | TRBV7-9 | TGTGCCAGCAGCGGTCGGGACAGGGGTCGGGCTTTCTTT | CASSGRDRGRAFF
. | . | TRBJ2-3 | TRBV12-3/TRBV12-4 | TGTGCCAGCAGTTTTAGGGGGGCCGGTCCAGATACGCAGTATTTT | CASSFRGAGPDTQYF
TRBD2 | . | TRBJ2-7 | TRBV2 | TGTGCCAGCAGTCCATTTCGACTAGCGGCGTCCTACGAGCAGTACTTC | CASSPFRLAASYEQYF
TRBD2 | . | TRBJ2-1 | TRBV6-1 | TGTGCCAGCAGTGGACTAGCGGGAGGGGACGATGAGCAGTTCTTC | CASSGLAGGDDEQFF